This T cell receptor (beta chain) was observed in a study of cytomegalovirus exposure and HLA in healthy donors. Overall study findings and caveats: Follow-up analysis later connected one missense variant in DCLRE1C with trimming of TCR beta V- and J-genes. It was reportedly the case that the classifier diagnosed cytomegalovirus status with high specificity and sensitivity.

The PCR made use of 60 Vbeta and 13 Jbeta primers. Repertoires were generated with immunoSEQ multiplex PCR, while TCRdb's copy carries only in-frame clones and drops some. The sample lists 110,000 to 150,000 clones, around 78% occurring once. On this clone: What it binds is unknown.

The TCR sequence derives from a woman under 30 in good health and CMV-seropositive. Sequenced material: PBMCs.

In nucleotides, the CDR3 is TGTGCCAGTAGTCCTGGGGAGATGGTAAGATCACCCCTCCACTTT. Its translation: CASSPGEMVRSPLHF. V usage is TRBV19 and J usage is TRBJ1-6; D unresolved. Per germline, CDR1 LNHDA and CDR2 SQIVND (reference sequence). The CDR3 is made up of 15 amino acids. V was clipped by 5 bases and J by 10 bases, with 18 bases between them.